These 23 T cell receptor beta chains came from one sample sequenced in a study of blood T cell repertoires in COVID-19. Libraries were prepared by immunoSEQ multiplex PCR; TCRdb keeps only in-frame clonotypes and omits some of them. Among around 300,000 clones listed, approximately 88% were seen once. The specimen was PBMCs or T cells enriched from blood (not recorded which). The receptors come from a woman in her forties who had recovered from COVID-19.

A single count supports this clone. The chain recombines TRBV9 with TRBJ1-1; TRBD1 is a possible D gene (5 bases). The CDR3 spans 15 residues. The germline CDR1 and CDR2 sequences are SGDLS and YYNGEE. The V and J ends lost 0 bases and 1 base respectively, with 10 bases between them. CDR3 sequence reads: CASSVAGGTNTEAFF. CDR3 DNA: TGTGCCAGCAGCGTAGCGGGGGGGACGAACACTGAAGCTTTCTTT.

The chain carries TRBV15 and TRBJ1-4, with D possibly matching TRBD1 (6 bases). The CDR3 is made up of 16 amino acids. Germline-derived CDR1 and CDR2 are LNHNV and YYDKDF (reference sequence). V was clipped by 6 bases and J by 6 bases, with 20 bases between them. CDR3 loop: CATRTRGGQLDEKLFF. The CDR3 DNA follows: TGTGCCACCAGAACCCGGGGGGGGCAGTTGGATGAAAAACTGTTTTTT.

This rearrangement joins TRBV9 to TRBJ2-1; D remains unclear. The CDR3 contains 13 residues. V gave up 0 bases and J gave up 5 bases, with 6 bases separating them. Germline loops: CDR1 SGDLS, CDR2 YYNGEE. The CDR3 nucleotides are TGTGCCAGCAGCGTAGGGCCCGACAATGAGCAGTTCTTC. Amino acid sequence: CASSVGPDNEQFF.

The chain combines TRBV15 with TRBJ1-1; D ambiguous. Germline V gene sequence: CDR1 LNHNV, CDR2 YYDKDF (reference sequence). This CDR3 region has 13 residues. Trimming left V 3 bases short and J 1 base short, with 6 bases between. The CDR3 DNA reads as TGTGCCACCAGCAGGGGCGCGAACACTGAAGCTTTCTTT. It codes for CATSRGANTEAFF.

This rearrangement joins TRBV3-1 (or the pseudogene TRBV3-2) to TRBJ2-3; the match to TRBD2 covers 8 bases. Losses at the gene ends were 6 bases for V and 2 bases for J; bases not matched to a gene: 10. Germline V gene sequence: CDR1 LGHDT, CDR2 YNNKEL (reference sequence). This CDR3 comprises 16 residues. Here the CDR3 reads CASRPTSGQITDTQYF. The CDR3 bases are TGTGCCAGCAGACCCACTAGCGGACAAATCACAGATACGCAGTATTTT.

The V and J genes are TRBV5-1 and TRBJ2-5; TRBD2 is a possible D gene (6 bases). V was cut by 0 bases and J by 1 base, with 16 bases left in between. The CDR3 has 17 amino acids. CDR1 is SGHRS and CDR2 is YFSETQ in the germline V gene. CDR3 protein: CASSLGPRGGSQETQYF. The CDR3 DNA reads as TGCGCCAGCAGCTTGGGGCCCCGTGGGGGGAGCCAAGAGACCCAGTACTTC.

The chain has TRBV5-6 and TRBJ2-2, with TRBD2 identical over 9 bases. Germline loops: CDR1 SGHDT, CDR2 YYEEEE. The J segment lost 2 bases and the V segment lost 4 bases, leaving 3 bases of the junction unmatched. This CDR3 is 15 amino acids long. Here the CDR3 reads CASSERGVNTGELFF. Here the CDR3 DNA reads TGTGCCAGCAGCGAGCGGGGGGTTAACACCGGGGAGCTGTTTTTT.

The chain employs TRBV7-6 and TRBJ2-3, with D possibly TRBD2 on 6 matching bases. CDR3 length: 16 residues. Trimming stripped 5 bases from V and 2 bases from J, with 17 bases between. Germline CDR1 SGHVS, CDR2 FNYEAQ. CDR3 amino acids: CASSRGLPGSTDTQYF. In nucleotides, the CDR3 is TGTGCCAGCAGCCGGGGGTTGCCAGGGTCCACAGATACGCAGTATTTT.

The chain links TRBV30 to TRBJ2-7; a weak D match, TRBD2 (5 bases). This CDR3 comprises 18 residues. Germline CDR1 and CDR2: GTSNPN and SVGIG (reference sequence). The ends were cut back, 2 bases at V and 0 bases at J, with 23 bases in the middle. The CDR3 DNA is TGTGCCTGGAGTCACCTTTACGTTAACAGTGGGAGCTCCTACGAGCAGTACTTC. Translation: CAWSHLYVNSGSSYEQYF.

The V gene is TRBV24-1, the J gene TRBJ2-3; the D gene is possibly TRBD1 (6 bases). This CDR3 comprises 13 residues. V was trimmed by 4 bases and J by 4 bases, leaving 8 bases between them. The germline CDR1 and CDR2 sequences are KGHDR and SFDVKD. CDR3 region: CATSDAGADTQYF. CDR3 DNA: TGTGCCACCAGTGACGCAGGGGCAGATACGCAGTATTTT.

The V gene is TRBV7-9, the J gene TRBJ2-7; TRBD1 matches 7 bases. The trim removed 5 bases at V and 6 bases at J, leaving 4 bases unmatched. This CDR3 has 12 residues. The V gene's germline CDR1 is SEHNR and CDR2 FQNEAQ (reference sequence). CDR3 DNA sequence: TGTGCCAGCAGCGCAACAGGGGCCGAGCAGTACTTC. Translation gives CASSATGAEQYF.

This clone was seen only once. The chain has TRBV3-1 (or the pseudogene TRBV3-2) and TRBJ2-5, with 11 bases aligning to TRBD2. V trimming: 2 bases; J trimming: 5 bases; junction bases outside the gene matches: 4. The CDR3 has 15 amino acids. Germline V gene data show CDR1 as LGHDT and CDR2 as YNNKEL (reference sequence). The DNA of the CDR3 is TGTGCCAGCAGCCAACTTAGCGGGGGGGCTGAGACCCAGTACTTC. The encoded protein is CASSQLSGGAETQYF.

The gene calls are TRBV23-1 and TRBJ1-2; 8 bases line up with TRBD1. TRBV23-1 counts as an open reading frame of uncertain function. V trimming: 7 bases; J trimming: 6 bases; junction bases outside the gene matches: 7. The CDR3 length is 13 residues. CDR3 DNA sequence: TGCGCCAGCACTCTGGACAGGGATGATGGCTACACCTTC. Translation: CASTLDRDDGYTF.

This clone was counted once. The rearrangement uses TRBV7-2 and TRBJ1-1; 9 bases match TRBD1. The germline CDR1 and CDR2 sequences are SGHTA and FQGNSA. V shed 5 bases and J 6 bases; nucleotides not matched to a gene: 7. The CDR3 is 14 residues long. The CDR3, as DNA: TGTGCCAGCAGCCCACAGGGGGCCAGCGCTGAAGCTTTCTTT. Translating it yields CASSPQGASAEAFF.

The chain combines TRBV5-1 with TRBJ1-4, with TRBD1 identical over 7 bases. The CDR3 totals 14 residues. Germline assignment: CDR1 SGHRS and CDR2 YFSETQ. V gave up 4 bases and J gave up 5 bases; unmatched junction bases: 5. The CDR3 loop is CASSPGTANEKLFF. CDR3 coding DNA: TGCGCCAGCAGCCCCGGGACAGCCAATGAAAAACTGTTTTTT. Full variable domain (remainder filled in from reference TRBV5-1 and TRBJ1-4): KAGVTQTPRYLIKTRGQQVTLSCSPISGHRSVSWYQQTPGQGLQFLFEYFSETQRNKGNFPGRFSGRQFSNSRSEMNVSTLELGDSALYLCASSPGTANEKLFFGSGTQLSVL.

V gene TRBV9 combines with J gene TRBJ2-1; 7 bases match TRBD2. The CDR3 extends over 15 amino acids. Germline CDR1 reads SGDLS; CDR2 reads YYNGEE. Trimming removed 1 base from V and 1 base from J; junction bases left unmatched: 2. The CDR3 DNA follows: TGTGCCAGCAGCGTACTAGCGGATTCCTACAATGAGCAGTTCTTC. Its translation: CASSVLADSYNEQFF.

The chain employs TRBV7-6 and TRBJ2-5, with D uncertain. V lost 1 base, J lost 2 bases, and 5 bases lay in between. This CDR3 contains 13 residues. Germline values: CDR1 SGHVS, CDR2 FNYEAQ. The CDR3 protein is CASSLGSQETQYF. CDR3 coding DNA: TGTGCCAGCAGCTTAGGGAGTCAAGAGACCCAGTACTTC.

In this sample, this clone turned up once. The genes are TRBV30 and TRBJ1-1; the match to TRBD1 covers 8 bases. With 0 bases clipped from V and 8 bases from J, the junction kept 8 bases outside the gene matches. The CDR3 spans 14 residues. Germline assignment: CDR1 GTSNPN and CDR2 SVGIG (reference sequence). CDR3 sequence reads: CAWSVARGRTEAFF. For the CDR3, the DNA is TGTGCCTGGAGTGTGGCCAGGGGGCGGACAGAAGCTTTCTTT.

This chain links TRBV7-3 with TRBJ1-1, with a weak D call TRBD1 (6 bases). Trimming removed 6 bases at V and 2 bases at J, with 10 bases between. The CDR3 is made up of 13 amino acids. From germline, CDR1 is SGHTA and CDR2 FQGTGA. CDR3 residues: CASRLTGNTEAFF. The CDR3 DNA sequence: TGTGCCAGCAGGCTGACAGGAAACACTGAAGCTTTCTTT.

J is TRBJ2-7 and V is TRBV5-4; 9 positions match TRBD2. The CDR3 spans 15 residues. Germline lookup yields CDR1 SGHNT and CDR2 YYREEE (reference sequence). Trimming cost V 0 bases and J 1 base; bases outside gene matches: 2. CDR3 nucleotides: TGTGCCAGCAGCTTGGAGCTAGCGGGATCCTACGAGCAGTACTTC. This codes for CASSLELAGSYEQYF. The whole variable domain, remainder taken from reference TRBV5-4 and TRBJ2-7, is ETGVTQSPTHLIKTRGQQVTLRCSSQSGHNTVSWYQQALGQGPQFIFQYYREEENGRGNFPPRFSGLQFPNYSSELNVNALELDDSALYLCASSLELAGSYEQYFGPGTRLTVT.

The chain uses TRBV6-6 and TRBJ1-5; the D gene is possibly TRBD1 (5 bases). Germline CDR1 reads MNHNY; CDR2 reads SVGAGI (reference sequence). This CDR3 is 16 amino acids long. Here the CDR3 reads CAASGGNHGSNQPQHF. For the CDR3, the DNA is TGTGCTGCTTCTGGGGGGAACCATGGTAGCAATCAGCCCCAGCATTTT.

The chain carries TRBV11-2 and TRBJ2-1, with a weak D call TRBD1 (7 bases). This CDR3 region has 16 residues. V was trimmed by 4 bases and J by 1 base, leaving 14 bases between them. Germline V gene data show CDR1 as SGHAT and CDR2 as FQNNGV. CDR3 nucleotide sequence: TGTGCCAGCAGCTCTAGGGGGGACAGATCCTACAATGAGCAGTTCTTC. This gives the protein CASSSRGDRSYNEQFF.

The table lists this clone with many counts. This sequence joins TRBV11-3 and TRBJ2-3; tentative D call: TRBD1 (5 bases). The CDR3 contains 15 residues. The V gene's germline CDR1 is SGHNT and CDR2 YENEEA. V lost 4 bases to trimming and J lost 2 bases, with 13 bases between them. The chain's CDR3 is CASSSRDRPTDTQYF. The CDR3 nucleotides read TGTGCCAGCAGCTCTCGTGACAGACCCACAGATACGCAGTATTTT.